This T cell receptor beta chain was obtained from a study of T cell repertoires in cytomegalovirus infection. The V gene lost 0 bases and the J gene lost 7 bases, with 12 bases spanning the gap. The germline gives CDR1 DFQATT, CDR2 SNEGSKA (reference sequence). CDR3 length equals 14 residues. TCRdb recomputed calls from the reads with MiXCR, one row per CDR3 protein. Among roughly 630,000 distinct CDR3 sequences listed, 20% to 25% were seen once. This clonotype was counted only a few times. The sequencing input was CD8+ T cells from PBMCs. The origin of this receptor is a human donor in good health (CMV status not recorded). Some clones in this sample may be carry-over from other donors' samples. The chain employs TRBV20-1 and TRBJ1-4, with D unresolved. In DNA, the CDR3 is TGCAGTGCTAGAGAACGGCCTGGTGGTGAAAAACTGTTTTTT. The encoded protein is CSARERPGGEKLFF.